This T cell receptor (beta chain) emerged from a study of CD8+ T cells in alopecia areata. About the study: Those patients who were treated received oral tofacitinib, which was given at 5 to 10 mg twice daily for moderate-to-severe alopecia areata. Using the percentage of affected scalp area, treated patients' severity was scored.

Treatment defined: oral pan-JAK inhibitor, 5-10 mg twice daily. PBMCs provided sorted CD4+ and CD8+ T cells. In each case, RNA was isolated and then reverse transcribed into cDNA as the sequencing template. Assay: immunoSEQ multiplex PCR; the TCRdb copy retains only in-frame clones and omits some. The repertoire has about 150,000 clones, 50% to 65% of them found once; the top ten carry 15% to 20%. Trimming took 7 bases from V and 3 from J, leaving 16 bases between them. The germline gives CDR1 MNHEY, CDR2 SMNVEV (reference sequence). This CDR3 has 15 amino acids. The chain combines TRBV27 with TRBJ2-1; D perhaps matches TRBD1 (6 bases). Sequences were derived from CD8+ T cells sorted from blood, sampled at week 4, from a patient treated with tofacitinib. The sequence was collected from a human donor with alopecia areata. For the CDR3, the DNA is TGTGCCAGCACCAGGGGCGTTGGGGGCTACAATGAGCAGTTCTTC. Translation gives CASTRGVGGYNEQFF.